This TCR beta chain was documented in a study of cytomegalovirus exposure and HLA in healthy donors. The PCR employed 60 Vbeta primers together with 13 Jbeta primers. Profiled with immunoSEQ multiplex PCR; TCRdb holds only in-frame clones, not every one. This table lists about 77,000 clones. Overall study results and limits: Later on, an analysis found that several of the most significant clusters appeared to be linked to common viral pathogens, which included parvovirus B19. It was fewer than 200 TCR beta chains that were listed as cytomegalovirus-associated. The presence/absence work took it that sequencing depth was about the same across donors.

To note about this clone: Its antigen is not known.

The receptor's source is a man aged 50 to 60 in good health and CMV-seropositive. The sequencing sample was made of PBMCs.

The CDR3 DNA reads TGTGCCAGCAGCCCCGGGTCCAGCCCCAATCAGCCCCAGCATTTT. This codes for CASSPGSSPNQPQHF. The genes are TRBV27 and TRBJ1-5; no definite D call. The germline V gene has CDR1 MNHEY and CDR2 SMNVEV (reference sequence). This CDR3 spans 15 amino acids. V dropped 6 bases and J dropped 3 bases, with 15 bases sitting between them.